This TCR beta chain was documented in a study of cytomegalovirus exposure and HLA in healthy donors. V gave up 3 bases and J gave up 2 bases, with 14 bases separating them. This CDR3 has 15 amino acids. CDR1 is LNHDA and CDR2 is SQIVND in the germline V gene (reference sequence). On this clone: Its antigen is still unknown.

Study-wide points: In a later analysis, at a false discovery rate of 0.05, fewer than 20,000 TCR beta sequences matched HLA alleles. Accurate predictions that matched the HLA-A and HLA-B alleles of most subjects were reportedly made from TCR beta sequences.

The PCR contained 60 Vbeta and 13 Jbeta primers. TCRdb keeps only in-frame clones here, not all; method: immunoSEQ multiplex PCR. The sample includes 150,000 to 200,000 clones, about 81% seen only once; the top ten take about 2.2%. The sample comprised PBMCs. The TCR was taken from a woman aged 25-40 years in good health and CMV-seronegative. This chain joins TRBV19 and TRBJ2-7, with a weak D call TRBD2 (6 bases). The CDR3 coding sequence is TGTGCCAGTAGTATGGGGTCGGGAGAGACCTACGAGCAGTACTTC. It is translated as CASSMGSGETYEQYF.